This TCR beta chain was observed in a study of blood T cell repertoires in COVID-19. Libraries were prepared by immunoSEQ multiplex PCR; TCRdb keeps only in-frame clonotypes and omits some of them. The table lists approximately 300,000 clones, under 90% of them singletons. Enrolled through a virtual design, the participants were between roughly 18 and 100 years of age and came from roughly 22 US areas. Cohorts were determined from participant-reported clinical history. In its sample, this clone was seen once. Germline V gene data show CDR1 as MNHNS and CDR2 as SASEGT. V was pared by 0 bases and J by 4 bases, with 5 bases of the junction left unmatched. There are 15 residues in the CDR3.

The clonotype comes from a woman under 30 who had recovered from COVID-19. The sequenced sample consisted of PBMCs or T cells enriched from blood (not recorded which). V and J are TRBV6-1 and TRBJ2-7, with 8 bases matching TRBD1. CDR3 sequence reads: CASSEATGVMYEQYF. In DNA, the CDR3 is TGTGCCAGCAGTGAAGCGACAGGGGTTATGTACGAGCAGTACTTC.